These 28 T cell receptor beta chains came from one sample sequenced in a study of T cell responses to AZD1222 COVID-19 vaccine (dated by TCRdb to about 2021). Receptor libraries were prepared by the immunoSEQ multiplex PCR assay. This is the immuneACCESS table as TCRdb keeps it, with only in-frame sequences that have V and J called. A part of the clones is gone; compared with another copy, unresolved V genes explain less than half, and the rest is unexplained. The sample table contains 140,000 to 150,000 clones; only one count was recorded for about 92% of them. The leading ten clones occupy roughly 2% of the sample. The sample's time point label, in plain terms: baseline before first vaccination. The sequences come from peripheral blood, collected on day 0 of AZD1222 vaccination. The receptors come from an adult in good health.

The chain has TRBV5-5 and TRBJ2-1; possible D gene TRBD2, 6 bases. Trimming left V 1 base short and J 13 bases short, with 12 bases between. This CDR3 spans 12 amino acids. Germline-derived CDR1 and CDR2 are SGHKS and YYEKEE (reference sequence). CDR3 DNA sequence: TGTGCCAGCAGCTTGCGGGAGCCCGGTCAGTTCTTC. Protein sequence: CASSLREPGQFF.

This rearrangement joins TRBV3-1 (or the pseudogene TRBV3-2) to TRBJ2-1; 11 bases fit TRBD2. Germline lookup yields CDR1 LGHDT and CDR2 YNNKEL (reference sequence). The CDR3 totals 15 residues. V shed 3 bases and J 7 bases; nucleotides not matched to a gene: 5. CDR3 in amino acids: CASSQISGRANEQFF. The CDR3 region has the DNA TGTGCCAGCAGCCAGATTAGCGGGAGGGCAAATGAGCAGTTCTTC.

This clone was seen a few times. This chain links TRBV5-6 with TRBJ2-7; 7 bases map to TRBD1. CDR3 length: 14 residues. After removal of 2 bases from V and 5 bases from J, the junction contained 7 bases not matched to a gene. Germline CDR1 is SGHDT and CDR2 is YYEEEE. CDR3 amino acids: CASSLGQAGHEQYF. The CDR3 DNA reads as TGTGCCAGCAGCTTAGGACAGGCCGGGCACGAGCAGTACTTC.

This clone was recorded a few times. The chain links TRBV10-3 to TRBJ1-1; maybe TRBD1 (6 bases). The V gene lost 2 bases and the J gene lost 8 bases, with 9 bases spanning the gap. The CDR3 runs to 12 residues. The germline V gene has CDR1 ENHRY and CDR2 SYGVKD. The CDR3 here is CAISERQGEAFF. The CDR3 coding sequence is TGTGCCATCAGTGAGAGGCAGGGGGAAGCTTTCTTT.

The rearrangement joins TRBV29-1 to TRBJ1-1; D is possibly TRBD1 (5 bases). CDR3 length: 12 amino acids. CDR1 is SQVTM and CDR2 is ANQGSEA in the germline V gene. Trimming shortened V by 2 bases and J by 4 bases, and 8 bases separated the two germline ends. The CDR3 nucleotides read TGCAGCGTTGAATCGGGGGGCACTGAAGCTTTCTTT. Translation: CSVESGGTEAFF.

V is TRBV18 and J is TRBJ2-7; 13 bases match TRBD2. The V segment lost 9 bases and the J segment 0 bases; nucleotides outside the gene matches: 8. CDR1 is KGHSH and CDR2 is LQKENI in the germline V gene. CDR3 length equals 16 residues. The CDR3 here is CASGLAGVVSSYEQYF. The CDR3 bases are TGTGCCAGTGGACTAGCGGGAGTAGTGAGCTCCTACGAGCAGTACTTC.

The chain recombines TRBV7-9 with TRBJ1-4; 11 bases match TRBD1. The germline V gene encodes CDR1 SEHNR and CDR2 FQNEAQ (reference sequence). The V gene end was trimmed by 5 bases and the J gene end by 10 bases; junction bases not matched to a gene: 9. The CDR3 covers 15 residues. As DNA, the CDR3 is TGTGCCAGCAGCAGGGGACAGGGGGATACTGGAAAACTGTTTTTT. Translation gives CASSRGQGDTGKLFF.

The rearrangement links TRBV6-5 to TRBJ2-4; TRBD2 matches at 11 bases. CDR3 size: 15 residues. From germline, CDR1 is MNHEY and CDR2 SVGAGI. V was pared by 11 bases and J by 7 bases, with 13 bases of the junction left unmatched. CDR3 coding DNA: TGTGCCGGCGTTCTTAGCGGGAGGGGCGGGAACATTCAGTACTTC. It encodes CAGVLSGRGGNIQYF.

The rearrangement links TRBV5-4 to TRBJ2-1, with 8 bases fitting TRBD1. With V trimmed by 1 base and J by 6 bases, 6 bases remained unmatched. The CDR3 extends over 15 amino acids. Germline V gene sequence: CDR1 SGHNT, CDR2 YYREEE (reference sequence). CDR3 nucleotide sequence: TGTGCCAGCAGCTTGAGGACAGGGCCTACCAATGAGCAGTTCTTC. It yields the protein CASSLRTGPTNEQFF.

The V and J genes are TRBV3-1 (or the pseudogene TRBV3-2) and TRBJ1-1; a possible D gene is TRBD1 (6 bases). The CDR3 totals 14 residues. CDR1 and CDR2 from the germline V gene are LGHDT and YNNKEL (reference sequence). V lost 4 bases to trimming and J lost 4 bases, with 13 bases between them. CDR3 sequence (DNA): TGTGCCAGCAGCCCGCCCAGGGGAAGCACTGAAGCTTTCTTT. This sequence encodes CASSPPRGSTEAFF.

The chain is built from TRBV7-9 and TRBJ2-5; 10 bases agree with TRBD1. V gave up 5 bases and J gave up 4 bases; unmatched junction bases: 7. Germline-derived CDR1 and CDR2 are SEHNR and FQNEAQ (reference sequence). This CDR3 comprises 15 residues. The CDR3 bases are TGTGCCAGCAGCGCAACGACAGGGGGCAGAGAGACCCAGTACTTC. This sequence encodes CASSATTGGRETQYF.

This chain links TRBV18 with TRBJ2-2; a possible D gene is TRBD1 (6 bases). Germline assignment: CDR1 KGHSH and CDR2 LQKENI. The V end lost 1 base, the J end lost 3 bases, and 6 bases lay between the germline ends. The CDR3 has 14 residues. The CDR3 reads CASSPRQDTGELFF. DNA for the CDR3: TGTGCCAGCTCACCACGACAGGACACCGGGGAGCTGTTTTTT.

The V call is TRBV9, the J call TRBJ1-3; D call uncertain. Germline V CDR1 and CDR2: SGDLS, YYNGEE. V lost 0 bases, J lost 0 bases, and 13 bases lay in between. The CDR3 runs to 17 residues. The CDR3, as DNA: TGTGCCAGCAGCGTAGCGTTTGGAGTGTCCTCTGGAAACACCATATATTTT. This encodes CASSVAFGVSSGNTIYF.

The chain recombines TRBV27 with TRBJ2-7; D is ambiguous. The germline gives CDR1 MNHEY, CDR2 SMNVEV (reference sequence). V dropped 0 bases and J dropped 6 bases, with 12 bases sitting between them. The CDR3 has 14 amino acids. The CDR3 DNA reads as TGTGCCAGCAGTTTATCGGGGATTTCGGCCGAGCAGTACTTC. This translates into CASSLSGISAEQYF.

The J gene is TRBJ1-4, the V gene TRBV12-2. TRBV12-2 is annotated as a pseudogene. This CDR3 spans 11 amino acids. The CDR3 bases are TGTGCAAGTCGCCCCTACGAAAAACTGTTTTTT. Its translation: CASRPYEKLFF.

The CDR3 sequence is CATTFRGRETQYF. In nucleotides, the CDR3 is TGTGCCACCACGTTCAGGGGTCGAGAGACCCAGTACTTC. The rearrangement uses TRBV19 and TRBJ2-5; D is possibly TRBD1 (6 bases). The germline V gene encodes CDR1 LNHDA and CDR2 SQIVND (reference sequence). This CDR3 is 13 amino acids long. Deletions cut 10 bases from V and 4 bases from J, with 16 bases between. The full variable domain, completed using reference TRBV19 and TRBJ2-5, is DGGITQSPKYLFRKEGQNVTLSCEQNLNHDAMYWYRQDPGQGLRLIYYSQIVNDFQKGDIAEGYSVSREKKESFPLTVTSAQKNPTAFYLCATTFRGRETQYFGPGTRLLVL.

V is TRBV14 and J is TRBJ2-5; TRBD1 agrees at 7 bases. Germline loops: CDR1 SGHDN, CDR2 FVKESK. This CDR3 spans 13 amino acids. The junction had 3 bases not matched to a gene; V was cut back by 4 bases and J by 4 bases. The CDR3 loop is CASSRPGGETQYF. Written as DNA, the CDR3 is TGTGCCAGCAGCCGGCCAGGGGGAGAGACCCAGTACTTC.

The chain has TRBV2 and TRBJ1-1, with D hard to call. Trimming cost V 9 bases and J 1 base, with 6 bases left between them. The CDR3 totals 11 residues. Germline assignment: CDR1 SNHLY and CDR2 FYNNEI. CDR3 DNA: TGTGCCAGTAGGAGGAACACTGAAGCTTTCTTT. Residues: CASRRNTEAFF.

This sequence joins TRBV2 and TRBJ1-1; no firm D call. The ends were cut back, 6 bases at V and 1 base at J, with 15 bases in the middle. This CDR3 has 15 residues. Germline V gene data show CDR1 as SNHLY and CDR2 as FYNNEI. CDR3 in DNA: TGTGCCAGCAGATCGGGGTGGGCAGGGAACACTGAAGCTTTCTTT. Its translation: CASRSGWAGNTEAFF.

The genes are TRBV5-1 and TRBJ1-1; D ambiguous. Between the trimmed V and J ends, which lost 3 bases and 1 base, there was a span of 4 bases. The germline V gene encodes CDR1 SGHRS and CDR2 YFSETQ. The CDR3 is 12 amino acids. CDR3 nucleotide sequence: TGCGCCAGCAGCTGGTCGAACACTGAAGCTTTCTTT. Its translation is CASSWSNTEAFF.

The rearrangement uses TRBV29-1 and TRBJ2-1, with TRBD2 matching 15 bases. V dropped 6 bases and J dropped 7; count of bases not matched to a gene: 10. The CDR3 covers 16 residues. CDR1 and CDR2 from the germline V gene are SQVTM and ANQGSEA. This chain's CDR3 is CSVPGLAGGGENEQFF. CDR3 DNA sequence: TGCAGCGTCCCCGGACTAGCGGGAGGGGGGGAAAATGAGCAGTTCTTC.

The chain carries TRBV9 and TRBJ1-2; 9 bases line up with TRBD1. From germline, CDR1 is SGDLS and CDR2 YYNGEE. With 0 bases clipped from V and 2 bases from J, the junction kept 14 bases outside the gene matches. The CDR3 loop spans 19 amino acids. The CDR3 bases are TGTGCCAGCAGCGTAGAAGGTTCTGTGGGACAGGGATACAACTATGGCTACACCTTC. Translated, it gives CASSVEGSVGQGYNYGYTF.

This clone came up a few times. J is TRBJ1-1 and V is TRBV25-1, with TRBD1 matching over 8 bases. This CDR3 has 14 amino acids. Looked up from germline, CDR1 is MGHDK and CDR2 is SYGVNS. V was pared by 8 bases and J by 0 bases, with 5 bases of the junction left unmatched. The CDR3 region is CASGQGLMNTEAFF. Written as DNA, the CDR3 is TGTGCCAGCGGACAGGGATTAATGAACACTGAAGCTTTCTTT.

This clone was recorded once. The rearrangement links TRBV14 to TRBJ2-2, with TRBD1 matching over 9 bases. The CDR3 is 18 residues long. V shed 8 bases, J shed 4 bases, and the junction held 17 bases outside the gene matches. Per the germline V gene, CDR1 is SGHDN and CDR2 is FVKESK. CDR3: CASALFPGTGPRTGELFF. CDR3 coding DNA: TGTGCCAGCGCTCTATTCCCCGGGACAGGGCCTCGCACCGGGGAGCTGTTTTTT. The whole variable domain, filled in from reference TRBV14 and TRBJ2-2, reads EAGVTQFPSHSVIEKGQTVTLRCDPISGHDNLYWYRRVMGKEIKFLLHFVKESKQDESGMPNNRFLAERTGGTYSTLKVQPAELEDSGVYFCASALFPGTGPRTGELFFGEGSRLTVL.

This sequence joins TRBV7-9 and TRBJ1-3, with D unresolved. Germline-derived CDR1 and CDR2 are SEHNR and FQNEAQ (reference sequence). Trimming pared 0 bases from V and 7 bases from J, leaving 4 bases between. The CDR3 is made up of 12 amino acids. CDR3 loop: CASSLAENTIYF. For the CDR3, the DNA is TGTGCCAGCAGCTTAGCTGAGAACACCATATATTTT.

This clone was detected only once. The chain links TRBV5-1 to TRBJ2-7, with 9 bases lining up with TRBD1. Germline CDR1 reads SGHRS; CDR2 reads YFSETQ. The CDR3 extends over 18 amino acids. Unmatched junction bases numbered 19, after V lost 4 bases and J lost 5 bases. The CDR3 nucleotides read TGCGCCAGCAGCGGTGGGACAGGGTCGTTGTCCGCCTTAAACGAGCAGTACTTC. Translating gives CASSGGTGSLSALNEQYF.

CDR3 bases: TGCGCCAGCAGCTCCTGGGACCAAGAGACCCAGTACTTC. Translated, it gives CASSSWDQETQYF. The rearrangement links TRBV5-1 to TRBJ2-5; D remains unclear. The germline V gene encodes CDR1 SGHRS and CDR2 YFSETQ. This CDR3 spans 13 amino acids. V was trimmed by 3 bases and J by 0 bases, leaving 6 bases between them. Looking up the rest from reference TRBV5-1 and TRBJ2-5 gives the full variable domain: KAGVTQTPRYLIKTRGQQVTLSCSPISGHRSVSWYQQTPGQGLQFLFEYFSETQRNKGNFPGRFSGRQFSNSRSEMNVSTLELGDSALYLCASSSWDQETQYFGPGTRLLVL.

V usage is TRBV11-2 and J usage is TRBJ2-2; 9 bases match TRBD2. Germline assignment: CDR1 SGHAT and CDR2 FQNNGV. V shed 5 bases and J 3 bases; nucleotides not matched to a gene: 10. The CDR3 is made up of 17 amino acids. CDR3 protein: CASSNLAGGLDTGELFF. Written as DNA, the CDR3 is TGTGCCAGCAGCAACTTGGCGGGGGGGCTGGACACCGGGGAGCTGTTTTTT. The complete variable domain, with remaining parts taken from reference TRBV11-2 and TRBJ2-2, reads EAGVAQSPRYKIIEKRQSVAFWCNPISGHATLYWYQQILGQGPKLLIQFQNNGVVDDSQLPKDRFSAERLKGVDSTLKIQPAKLEDSAVYLCASSNLAGGLDTGELFFGEGSRLTVL.